This TCR beta chain was documented in a study of beta chain features in type 1 diabetes. Trimming took 6 bases from V and 8 from J; bases not matched to a gene: 12. CDR1 is SGDLS, CDR2 YYNGEE, per germline. The CDR3 is made up of 15 amino acids. Expressed TCRB transcripts were sequenced because the isolated RNA had all been reverse transcribed beforehand. TCRdb keeps only in-frame clones here, not all; method: immunoSEQ multiplex PCR. The table records about 360,000 clones, about 12% of them present only once. This chain joins TRBV9 and TRBJ2-1, with 9 bases fitting TRBD2. The receptor was isolated from a man younger than 30 in good health. The sequenced sample consisted of naive CD4+ T cells from blood. CDR3: CASNLRGGRADEQFF. The CDR3 nucleotides are TGTGCCAGCAACCTCCGGGGCGGGAGGGCGGATGAGCAGTTCTTC. Filled out from reference TRBV9 and TRBJ2-1, the complete variable domain reads DSGVTQTPKHLITATGQRVTLRCSPRSGDLSVYWYQQSLDQGLQFLIQYYNGEERAKGNILERFSAQQFPDLHSELNLSSLELGDSALYFCASNLRGGRADEQFFGPGTRLTVL.